This T cell receptor beta chain is drawn from a study of long-term antiretroviral therapy in people with HIV. Trimming took off 1 base at V and 4 bases at J, with 12 bases between the two ends. The CDR3 consists of 15 residues. CDR1 is SGHDT, CDR2 YYEEEE, per germline. Comments on this clone: As yet, its antigen is unknown.

Overall study findings and caveats: ART-treated samples gained diversity yet remained below transplant donor controls.

Samples were assayed with immunoSEQ v3.0 at survey level. Some clones are missing from TCRdb's copy, which holds only in-frame ones; the method was immunoSEQ multiplex PCR. The table lists 20,000 to 25,000 clones, roughly 92% of them singletons. The sample was unsorted PBMCs, taken 4.4 years after starting antiretroviral therapy. The chain uses TRBV5-6 and TRBJ1-5; the D gene is possibly TRBD1 (5 bases). The source of this sequence is a woman between 45 and 60 years old with HIV. The chain's CDR3 is CASSLLAGSNQPQHF. CDR3 nucleotide sequence: TGTGCCAGCAGCTTGCTCGCAGGGAGTAATCAGCCCCAGCATTTT.